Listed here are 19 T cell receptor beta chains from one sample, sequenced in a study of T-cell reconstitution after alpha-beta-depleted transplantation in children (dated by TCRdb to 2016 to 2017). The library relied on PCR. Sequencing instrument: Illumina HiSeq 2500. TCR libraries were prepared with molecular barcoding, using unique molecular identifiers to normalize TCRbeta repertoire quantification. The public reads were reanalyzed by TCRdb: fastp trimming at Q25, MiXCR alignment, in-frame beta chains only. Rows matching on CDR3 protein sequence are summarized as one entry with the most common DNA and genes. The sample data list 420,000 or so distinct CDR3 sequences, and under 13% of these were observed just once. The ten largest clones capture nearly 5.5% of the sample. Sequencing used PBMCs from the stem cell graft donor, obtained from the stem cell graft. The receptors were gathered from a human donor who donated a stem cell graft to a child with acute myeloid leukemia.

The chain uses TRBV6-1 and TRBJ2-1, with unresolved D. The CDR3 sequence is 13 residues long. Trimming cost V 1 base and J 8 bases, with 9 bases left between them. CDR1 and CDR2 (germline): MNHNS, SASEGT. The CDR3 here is CASSEVPRHEQFF. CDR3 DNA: TGTGCCAGCAGTGAAGTCCCTAGACATGAGCAGTTCTTC.

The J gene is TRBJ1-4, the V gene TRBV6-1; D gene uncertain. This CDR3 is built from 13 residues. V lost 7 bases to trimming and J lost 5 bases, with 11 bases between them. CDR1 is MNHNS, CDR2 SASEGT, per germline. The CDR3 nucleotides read TGTGCCAGCAAAGAGACGGCGAATGAAAAACTGTTTTTT. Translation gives CASKETANEKLFF.

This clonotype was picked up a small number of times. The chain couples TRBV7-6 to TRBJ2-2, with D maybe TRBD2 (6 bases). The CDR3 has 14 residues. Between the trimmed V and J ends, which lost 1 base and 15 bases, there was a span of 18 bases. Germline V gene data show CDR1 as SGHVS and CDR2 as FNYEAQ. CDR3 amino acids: CASSLEAAAGGVFF. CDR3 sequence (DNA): TGTGCCAGCAGCTTAGAGGCGGCAGCCGGCGGGGTGTTTTTT.

As DNA, the CDR3 is TGTGCCAGCAGTGAATTCCTCCGGGGGTCCTATGGCTACACCTTC. Translating gives CASSEFLRGSYGYTF. The gene calls are TRBV2 and TRBJ1-2; D is possibly TRBD1 (5 bases). The CDR3 spans 15 residues. Germline values: CDR1 SNHLY, CDR2 FYNNEI. The V and J ends lost 2 bases and 4 bases respectively, with 14 bases between them.

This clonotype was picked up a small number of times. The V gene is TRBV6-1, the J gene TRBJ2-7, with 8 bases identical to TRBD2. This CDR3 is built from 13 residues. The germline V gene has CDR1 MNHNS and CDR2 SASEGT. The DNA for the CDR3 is TGTGCCAGCAGTCAGTCCAGGCGGGGGGACCTTTCCGTC. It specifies CASSQSRRGDLSV.

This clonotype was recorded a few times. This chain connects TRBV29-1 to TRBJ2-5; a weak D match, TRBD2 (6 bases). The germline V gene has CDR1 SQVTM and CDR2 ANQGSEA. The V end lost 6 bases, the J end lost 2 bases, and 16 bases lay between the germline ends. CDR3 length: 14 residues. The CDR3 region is CSVTGPGGQETQYF. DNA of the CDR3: TGCAGCGTCACCGGGCCAGGAGGGCAAGAGACCCAGTACTTC.

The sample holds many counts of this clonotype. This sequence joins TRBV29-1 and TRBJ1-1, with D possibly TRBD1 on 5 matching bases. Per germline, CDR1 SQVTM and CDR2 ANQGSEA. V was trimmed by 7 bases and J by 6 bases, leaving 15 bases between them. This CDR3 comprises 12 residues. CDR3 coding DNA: TGCAGCGACGGATCCCAGGGCCCTGAAGCTTTCTTT. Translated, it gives CSDGSQGPEAFF.

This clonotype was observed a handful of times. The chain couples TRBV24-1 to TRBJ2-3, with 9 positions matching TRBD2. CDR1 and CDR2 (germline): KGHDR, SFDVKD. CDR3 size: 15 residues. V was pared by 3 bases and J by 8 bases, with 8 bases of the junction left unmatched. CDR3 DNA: TGTGCCACCAGTGATCCTAGCGGGACCGAGGGTACGCAGTATTTT. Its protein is CATSDPSGTEGTQYF.

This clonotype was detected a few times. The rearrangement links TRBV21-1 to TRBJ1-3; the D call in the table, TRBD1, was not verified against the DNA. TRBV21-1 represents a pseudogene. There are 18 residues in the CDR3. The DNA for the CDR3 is TGTGCCAGCAGCAGCCGGGACGTCGTTCACTACTCTGGAAACACCATATATTTT. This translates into CASSSRDVVHYSGNTIYF.

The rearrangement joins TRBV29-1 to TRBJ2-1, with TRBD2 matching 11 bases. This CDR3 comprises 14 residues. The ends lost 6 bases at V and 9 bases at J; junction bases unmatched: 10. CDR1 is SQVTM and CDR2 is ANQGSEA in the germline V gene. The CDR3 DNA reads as TGCAGCGTGGAAACTAGCGGGAGAGGAGTTGAGCAGTTCTTC. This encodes CSVETSGRGVEQFF.

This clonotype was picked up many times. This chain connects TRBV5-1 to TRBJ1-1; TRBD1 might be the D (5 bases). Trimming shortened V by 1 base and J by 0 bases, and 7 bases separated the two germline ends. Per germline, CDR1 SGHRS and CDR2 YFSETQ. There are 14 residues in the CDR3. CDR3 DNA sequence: TGCGCCAGCAGCTTGCAGGACATGAACACTGAAGCTTTCTTT. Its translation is CASSLQDMNTEAFF.

CDR3 loop: CASKPGTGGETQYF. CDR3 DNA: TGCGCCAGCAAACCCGGGACCGGGGGAGAGACCCAGTACTTC. The chain joins TRBV10-2 to TRBJ2-5; a weak D match, TRBD2 (6 bases). The CDR3 runs to 14 residues. With 7 bases removed from V and 4 bases from J, the gap between germline ends came to 16 bases. Germline loops: CDR1 WSHSY, CDR2 SAAADI.

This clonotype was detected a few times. CDR3 sequence: CASKAGDTQYF. CDR3 bases: TGTGCCAGCAAGGCAGGAGATACGCAGTATTTT. The chain has TRBV6-5 and TRBJ2-3; D remains ambiguous. The CDR3 consists of 11 residues. Germline V lookup: CDR1 MNHEY, CDR2 SVGAGI. Trimming removed 7 bases at V and 5 bases at J, with 7 bases between.

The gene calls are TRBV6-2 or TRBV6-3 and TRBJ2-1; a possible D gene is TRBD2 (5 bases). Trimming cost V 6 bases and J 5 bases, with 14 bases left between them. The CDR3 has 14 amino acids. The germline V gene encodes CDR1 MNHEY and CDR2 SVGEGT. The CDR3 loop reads CASRHPEEHNEQFF. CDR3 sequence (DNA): TGTGCCAGCAGACACCCGGAGGAACACAATGAGCAGTTCTTC.

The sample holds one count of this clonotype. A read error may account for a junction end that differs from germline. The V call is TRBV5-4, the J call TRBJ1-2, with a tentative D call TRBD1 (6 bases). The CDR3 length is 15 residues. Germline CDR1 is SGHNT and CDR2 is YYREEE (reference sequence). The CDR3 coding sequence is TGTGCCAGCAGCCGAAAGACGGGGGCAGGTTATGCCTACACCTTC. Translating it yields CASSRKTGAGYAYTF.

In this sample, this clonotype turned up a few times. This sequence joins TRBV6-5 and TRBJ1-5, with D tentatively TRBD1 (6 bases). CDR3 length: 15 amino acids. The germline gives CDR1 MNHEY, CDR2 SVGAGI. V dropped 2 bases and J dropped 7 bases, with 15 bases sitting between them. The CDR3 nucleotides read TGTGCCAGCAGTTACGGGGGAGGGGGTTACCAGCCCCAGCATTTT. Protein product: CASSYGGGGYQPQHF.

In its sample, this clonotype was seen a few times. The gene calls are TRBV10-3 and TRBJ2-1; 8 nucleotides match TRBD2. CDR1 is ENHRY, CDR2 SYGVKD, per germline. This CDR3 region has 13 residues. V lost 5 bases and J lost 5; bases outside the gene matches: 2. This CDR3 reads CAISSGLDNEQFF. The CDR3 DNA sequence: TGTGCCATCAGTTCGGGACTAGACAATGAGCAGTTCTTC.

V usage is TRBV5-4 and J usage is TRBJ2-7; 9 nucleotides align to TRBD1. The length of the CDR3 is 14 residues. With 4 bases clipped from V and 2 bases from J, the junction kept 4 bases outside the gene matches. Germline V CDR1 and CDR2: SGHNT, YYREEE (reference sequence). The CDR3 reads CASSRQGGTYEQYF. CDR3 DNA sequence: TGTGCCAGCAGCAGACAGGGGGGAACCTACGAGCAGTACTTC.

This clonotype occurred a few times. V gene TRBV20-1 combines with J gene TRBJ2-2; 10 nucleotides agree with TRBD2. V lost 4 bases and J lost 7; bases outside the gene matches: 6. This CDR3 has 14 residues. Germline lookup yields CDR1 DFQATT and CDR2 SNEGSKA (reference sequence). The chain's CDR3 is CSATTSGMHGELFF. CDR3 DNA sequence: TGCAGTGCTACCACTAGCGGGATGCACGGGGAGCTGTTTTTT.